This T cell receptor (beta chain) was profiled in a study of blood T cell repertoires in COVID-19. This clone was seen only a few times. Trimming took 5 bases from V and 1 from J; bases not matched to a gene: 4. The CDR3 is made up of 14 amino acids. Germline V CDR1 and CDR2: SGHTA, FQGNSA. Profiling relied on immunoSEQ multiplex PCR, and the TCRdb table lists in-frame clones only, not all of them. Of under 100,000 clones listed, 80% to 90% are singletons. This rearrangement joins TRBV7-2 to TRBJ2-7, with 8 nucleotides matching TRBD2. Sequencing used peripheral blood. The sequence was collected from a middle-aged man with active COVID-19. The DNA of the CDR3 is TGTGCCAGCAGCCCTGGGACTAGGTCCTACGAGCAGTACTTC. Its translation: CASSPGTRSYEQYF.